The entry below gives a single T cell receptor beta chain sequence along with its context. This clonotype was counted at least ten times. The antigen this receptor binds is unknown. No quality values exist for individual bases; no much larger clone is one base distant. The data stem from a study of T cells after yellow fever vaccination (dated by TCRdb to about 2019). Regarding the complete study: The SMART-Seq v4 Ultra Low Input RNA kit was used to prepare libraries from fractions with low cell numbers. To track T-cell clones before and after primary and booster YFV17D yellow fever vaccination, bulk TCR alpha and beta repertoires were sequenced longitudinally. Blood was drawn at multiple timepoints before and after primary and secondary immunization, with bulk PBMC replicates and cell subsets isolated. Two healthy male donors made up the cohort, one aged 18 to 30 years and the other aged 30 to 40 years. General findings and caveats noted by the study authors: Because abundant contaminating clonotypes from the bulk population could be contained in FACS-sorted repertoires, computational filtering was required. After the booster, most of the clones that had expanded following primary vaccination were detected again (96% of CD4 and around 90% of CD8), which suggests that memory was broadly maintained. Compared with the primary T-cell response, the secondary T-cell response was faster but weaker, reaching its peak on day 5 rather than on day 15. A small fraction of clonotypes showed up in both the CD4 and CD8 compartments, probably as a result of convergent recombination. Because the study included only a couple of donors, the extent to which the findings can be generalized is limited.

TCR cDNA was synthesized by 5'RACE template switching, which introduced a universal primer site and unique molecular identifiers. Priming of cDNA synthesis was performed from both the TCR alpha and TCR beta constant segments. Two PCR steps were used to amplify libraries, with sample barcodes and sequencing adapters being added in the second step. Libraries were sequenced on Illumina HiSeq 2500 (2x100 bp) or NovaSeq (2x150 bp). On the study's bioinformatics: Reads were demultiplexed and collapsed into UMI consensus sequences with MIGEC, and V(D)J alignment was performed with MiXCR. Clonotypes responding to the vaccine were identified with edgeR on replicate PBMC samples, with the criteria of FDR below 0.01 and a log2 fold change above 5 up to day 15. Bulk clonotypes were assigned CD4 or CD8 identity according to which sequenced CD4 or CD8 repertoire held them at higher abundance. In TCRdb, the public reads were trimmed at Q25 with fastp and aligned with MiXCR, with productive beta chains retained. Rows with a matching CDR3 protein are joined into one entry that keeps the most common DNA and genes. TCRdb's processing, not the authors', yielded these V and J calls. For this sample the table gives about 340,000 distinct CDR3 sequences, of which 8.5% to 9% were detected only once. Approximately 19% of the sample rests with the top ten.

The CDR3 runs 14 residues from the cysteine to the phenylalanine. The read is trimmed to its CDR3 DNA, 42 bases read in frame from base 1. V lost 7 bases and J lost 1 base; the stretch between them is 14 bases long. The CDR1 and CDR2 encoded by the germline V gene are SGHRS and YFSETQ. The treatment or condition label for this specimen denotes: live attenuated yellow fever vaccine strain. At every blood-draw timepoint, two biological replicates of bulk PBMCs were collected. A standard Ficoll-Paque protocol was used to isolate PBMCs from peripheral blood. TriZol was used to extract RNA from bulk PBMCs, CD4 and CD8 fractions, and dextramer-positive and dextramer-negative fractions.

The rearrangement joined TRBV5-1 to TRBJ1-1; TRBD1 is a weak D gene call, 5 bases matching. The sample was PBMCs, taken on the day of the first yellow fever vaccination. This TCR came from a man aged 18 to 35 who received the YFV17D yellow fever vaccine. The bases read TGCGCCAGCGGAAAAACAGGACAGAACACTGAAGCTTTCTTT. Its product reads: CASGKTGQNTEAFF.